The 25 T cell receptor beta chains reported below all come from one sample, sequenced in a study of T cells after yellow fever vaccination. TCRdb called the 5' RACE reads again in MiXCR, with one record for every CDR3 protein. The repertoire holds more than 55,000 distinct CDR3 sequences, with around 7.4% as singletons. The source was CD8+ T cells sorted from PBMCs, collected 15 days after the yellow fever booster vaccination. These receptors were obtained from a man aged 25-40 years who received the YFV17D yellow fever vaccine.

The CDR3 DNA reads as TGTGCCAGCAGCTCCAGACCGGACCTAGCCGAGCAGTACTTC. Translation gives CASSSRPDLAEQYF. The J gene is TRBJ2-7, the V gene TRBV7-6, with D perhaps matching TRBD2 (5 bases). V was cut by 4 bases and J by 6 bases, with 16 bases left in between. The CDR3 consists of 14 residues. Germline assignment: CDR1 SGHVS and CDR2 FNYEAQ.

This clonotype was recorded a few times. V is TRBV7-2 and J is TRBJ2-7; D is ambiguous. Between the trimmed V and J ends, which lost 5 bases and 4 bases, there was a span of 12 bases. The CDR3 spans 13 residues. Germline CDR1 SGHTA, CDR2 FQGNSA. The CDR3 spells CASSQNPKYEQYF. Written as DNA, the CDR3 is TGTGCCAGCAGCCAGAACCCCAAGTACGAGCAGTACTTC.

The V gene is TRBV5-7, the J gene TRBJ1-2; TRBD1 matches 7 bases. TRBV5-7 belongs to the ORF category, with a function that is uncertain. With V trimmed by 4 bases and J by 7 bases, 19 bases remained unmatched. This CDR3 contains 17 residues. The chain's CDR3 is CASSAEDYGQEGGGYTF. The CDR3 nucleotides read TGTGCCAGCAGCGCGGAGGACTATGGACAGGAAGGCGGTGGCTACACCTTC.

This clonotype showed up many times. The chain is built from TRBV6-2 or TRBV6-3 and TRBJ1-5; no clear D gene. V was trimmed by 4 bases and J by 4 bases, leaving 11 bases between them. Per the germline V gene, CDR1 is MNHEY and CDR2 is SVGEGT. The CDR3 covers 14 residues. CDR3 protein: CASSFGVSNQPQHF. In nucleotides, the CDR3 is TGTGCCAGCAGTTTTGGGGTTTCGAATCAGCCCCAGCATTTT.

The sample holds many counts of this clonotype. V and J are TRBV2 and TRBJ2-5; 7 bases agree with TRBD1. This CDR3 is 13 amino acids long. The junction had 6 bases not matched to a gene; V was cut back by 8 bases and J by 3 bases. CDR1 SNHLY and CDR2 FYNNEI come from the germline V gene. As DNA, the CDR3 is TGTGCCAGCCTAACCACAGGGGAAGAGACCCAGTACTTC. Translating it yields CASLTTGEETQYF.

V is TRBV9 and J is TRBJ2-3; 13 positions match TRBD2. This CDR3 has 18 amino acids. Germline CDR1 SGDLS, CDR2 YYNGEE. V was pared by 4 bases and J by 0 bases, with 8 bases of the junction left unmatched. The CDR3 sequence is CASSNTGTSGMSTDTQYF. The CDR3 nucleotides are TGTGCCAGCAGCAACACCGGGACTAGCGGGATGAGCACAGATACGCAGTATTTT.

This clonotype has only a few counts. The CDR3 nucleotides read TGTGCCAGCAGCCCGCTGGGAACAGCGAATCAGCCCCAGCATTTT. Its protein product is CASSPLGTANQPQHF. The chain couples TRBV7-9 to TRBJ1-5; no clear D. The germline gives CDR1 SEHNR, CDR2 FQNEAQ (reference sequence). V was trimmed by 5 bases and J by 4 bases, leaving 15 bases between them. The CDR3 sequence is 15 residues long.

This clonotype was recorded at least ten times. The CDR3 region is CASSGAIGNTEAFF. CDR3 DNA: TGCGCCAGCTCTGGGGCCATAGGGAACACTGAAGCTTTCTTT. The chain employs TRBV5-1 and TRBJ1-1; tentatively, D is TRBD1 (5 bases). There are 14 residues in the CDR3. Trimming removed 7 bases from V and 1 base from J, with 14 bases in between. From germline, CDR1 is SGHRS and CDR2 YFSETQ.

This clonotype showed up many times. The chain couples TRBV20-1 to TRBJ2-1, with 7 bases aligning to TRBD2. CDR1 DFQATT and CDR2 SNEGSKA come from the germline V gene (reference sequence). Trimming took 3 bases from V and 7 from J; bases not matched to a gene: 6. This CDR3 contains 13 residues. The CDR3 bases are TGCAGTGCTAGTAGGCGGGAGAGGAATGAGCAGTTCTTC. As protein: CSASRRERNEQFF.

This clonotype came up many times. This chain uses TRBV9 with TRBJ2-5, with 9 bases fitting TRBD1. This CDR3 is 14 amino acids long. Trimming at V came to 5 bases and at J to 4 bases, leaving 6 bases not matched to a gene. The germline CDR1 and CDR2 sequences are SGDLS and YYNGEE. The CDR3 loop is CASSPGTGSETQYF. The CDR3 nucleotides read TGTGCCAGCAGTCCAGGGACAGGGTCAGAGACCCAGTACTTC.

This clonotype was seen ten or more times. This chain's CDR3 is CASRLRVGRMNSPLHF. For the CDR3, the DNA is TGTGCCAGCAGACTTCGGGTGGGACGGATGAATTCACCCCTCCACTTT. V and J are TRBV28 and TRBJ1-6; D is possibly TRBD1 (5 bases). The germline V gene encodes CDR1 MDHEN and CDR2 SYDVKM. The CDR3 covers 16 residues. The V gene lost 6 bases and the J gene lost 7 bases, with 19 bases spanning the gap.

This clonotype appeared many times. The rearrangement links TRBV12-3 or TRBV12-4 to TRBJ2-3, with D uncertain. Trimming took off 7 bases at V and 0 bases at J, with 5 bases between the two ends. The CDR3 has 12 amino acids. This CDR3 reads CASTSSTDTQYF. The DNA for the CDR3 is TGTGCCAGCACCTCCAGCACAGATACGCAGTATTTT.

This clonotype was seen at least ten times. This chain links TRBV21-1 with TRBJ2-7; the table calls TRBD2, which could not be checked here. TRBV21-1 is shown as a pseudogene. The CDR3 is made up of 16 amino acids. The CDR3 spells CASSSRTSGRIGEQYF. CDR3 DNA: TGTGCCAGCAGCAGCAGGACTAGCGGGCGTATCGGCGAGCAGTACTTC.

This chain connects TRBV19 to TRBJ1-5; D uncertain. Trimming took 8 bases from V and 3 from J, leaving 8 bases between them. The CDR3 sequence is 12 residues long. Germline V CDR1 and CDR2: LNHDA, SQIVND (reference sequence). This chain's CDR3 is CASSYHNQPQHF. The CDR3 coding sequence is TGTGCCAGTTCCTACCACAATCAGCCCCAGCATTTT.

This clonotype appeared many times. V and J are TRBV2 and TRBJ2-1; 7 bases line up with TRBD2. V shed 2 bases and J 6 bases; nucleotides not matched to a gene: 10. Germline values: CDR1 SNHLY, CDR2 FYNNEI. The CDR3 runs to 16 residues. This CDR3 is CASSENLGGRSNEQFF. The CDR3 DNA is TGTGCCAGCAGTGAAAATCTTGGCGGGAGAAGCAATGAGCAGTTCTTC. Full variable domain (rest looked up from reference TRBV2 and TRBJ2-1): EPEVTQTPSHQVTQMGQEVILRCVPISNHLYFYWYRQILGQKVEFLVSFYNNEISEKSEIFDDQFSVERPDGSNFTLKIRSTKLEDSAMYFCASSENLGGRSNEQFFGPGTRLTVL.

This clonotype has ten or more counts. This chain links TRBV12-3 or TRBV12-4 with TRBJ2-1, with D hard to call. The CDR3 is made up of 12 amino acids. Trimming pared 3 bases from V and 10 bases from J, leaving 10 bases between. The CDR3 coding sequence is TGTGCCAGCAGTTTCGGTGGTAGGGAGCAGTTCTTC. Translation gives CASSFGGREQFF.

A word on this clonotype: This could be a read error, since a much larger clone is one nucleotide away. The genes are TRBV20-1 and TRBJ2-2, with TRBD2 matching over 7 bases. Germline assignment: CDR1 DFQATT and CDR2 SNEGSKA (reference sequence). CDR3 length: 15 amino acids. CDR3 in amino acids: CCAREPSGATGELFF. CDR3 coding DNA: TGCTGTGCTAGAGAGCCTAGCGGAGCCACCGGGGAGCTGTTTTTT.

This clonotype has at least ten counts. The CDR3: CATSREGRGEKLFF. DNA for the CDR3: TGTGCCACCAGCAGAGAGGGCAGGGGAGAAAAACTGTTTTTT. The chain joins TRBV15 to TRBJ1-4; possibly TRBD1 for D (6 bases). V shed 0 bases and J shed 8 bases, with 10 bases lying between them. This CDR3 is 14 amino acids long. Germline assignment: CDR1 LNHNV and CDR2 YYDKDF (reference sequence).

This clonotype was recorded at least ten times. This chain uses TRBV12-3 or TRBV12-4 with TRBJ2-2; D not resolved. This CDR3 is 14 amino acids long. V lost 2 bases and J lost 7, with 11 bases in between. The CDR3 reads CASSLTSSHGELFF. The DNA of the CDR3 is TGTGCCAGCAGTTTAACCTCCTCCCACGGGGAGCTGTTTTTT.

This clonotype came up many times. This sequence joins TRBV7-8 and TRBJ2-7, with a tentative D call TRBD1 (6 bases). V gave up 4 bases and J gave up 1 base, with 11 bases separating them. The CDR3 spans 14 residues. CDR1 is SGHVS, CDR2 FQNEAQ, per germline. CDR3 DNA sequence: TGTGCCAGCAGCTCCCTCGGACAGTCCTACGAGCAGTACTTC. It yields the protein CASSSLGQSYEQYF. Combining the CDR3 with reference TRBV7-8 and TRBJ2-7 gives the whole variable domain GAGVSQSPRYKVAKRGQDVALRCDPISGHVSLFWYQQALGQGPEFLTYFQNEAQLDKSGLPSDRFFAERPEGSVSTLKIQRTQQEDSAVYLCASSSLGQSYEQYFGPGTRLTVT.

This clonotype was seen many times. The V call is TRBV20-1, the J call TRBJ2-7; TRBD2 is a possible D gene (6 bases). There are 13 residues in the CDR3. CDR1 and CDR2 from the germline V gene are DFQATT and SNEGSKA (reference sequence). Trimming removed 0 bases at V and 3 bases at J, with 9 bases between. The CDR3 DNA follows: TGCAGTGCTAGAGAGTCTAGCGACTACGAGCAGTACTTC. Its translation is CSARESSDYEQYF.

This clonotype has ten or more counts. V usage is TRBV6-2 or TRBV6-3 and J usage is TRBJ2-3; no clear D. Trimming cost V 2 bases and J 6 bases, with 6 bases left between them. The CDR3 runs to 12 residues. Per germline, CDR1 MNHEY and CDR2 SVGEGT. Here the CDR3 DNA reads TGTGCCAGCAGTTACCGGGTGGATACGCAGTATTTT. Residues: CASSYRVDTQYF.

V and J are TRBV6-1 and TRBJ2-1; no clear D gene. CDR1 and CDR2 (germline): MNHNS, SASEGT. Trimming left V 5 bases short and J 2 bases short, with 10 bases between. This CDR3 has 14 residues. The CDR3 region has the DNA TGTGCCAGCAGTACCCAGACAACCTACAATGAGCAGTTCTTC. Encoded protein: CASSTQTTYNEQFF.

At least ten counts were recorded for this clonotype. The chain has TRBV12-3 or TRBV12-4 and TRBJ2-7; 10 positions match TRBD1. With V trimmed by 7 bases and J by 2 bases, 5 bases remained unmatched. This CDR3 contains 14 residues. The CDR3 sequence is CASTRTGGPYEQYF. CDR3 coding DNA: TGTGCCAGCACAAGGACAGGGGGTCCCTACGAGCAGTACTTC.

This clonotype was counted ten times or more. CDR3 residues: CAISERRAFDEKLFF. The CDR3 DNA is TGTGCCATCAGTGAGCGTCGGGCGTTCGATGAAAAACTGTTTTTT. The chain has TRBV10-3 and TRBJ1-4; D is unclear. The CDR3 runs to 15 residues. Germline CDR1 reads ENHRY; CDR2 reads SYGVKD. Trimming left V 2 bases short and J 6 bases short, with 13 bases between.